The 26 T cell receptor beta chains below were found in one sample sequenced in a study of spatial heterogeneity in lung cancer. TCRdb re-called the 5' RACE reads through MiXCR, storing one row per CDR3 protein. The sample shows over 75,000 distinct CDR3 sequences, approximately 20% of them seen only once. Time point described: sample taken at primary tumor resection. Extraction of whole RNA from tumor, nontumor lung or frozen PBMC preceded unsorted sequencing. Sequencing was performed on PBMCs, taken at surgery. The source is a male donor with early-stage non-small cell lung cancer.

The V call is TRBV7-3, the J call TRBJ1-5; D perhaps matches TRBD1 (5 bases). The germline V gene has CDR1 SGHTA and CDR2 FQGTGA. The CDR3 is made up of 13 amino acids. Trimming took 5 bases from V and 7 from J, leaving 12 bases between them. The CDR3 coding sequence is TGTGCCAGCAGCACCCAGGAGGGGCAGCCCCAGCATTTT. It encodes CASSTQEGQPQHF.

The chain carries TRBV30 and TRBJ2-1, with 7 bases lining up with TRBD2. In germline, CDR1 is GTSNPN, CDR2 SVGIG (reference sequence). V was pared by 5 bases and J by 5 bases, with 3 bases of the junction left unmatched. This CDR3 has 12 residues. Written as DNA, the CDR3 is TGTGCCTGGGGGACTACCAACAATGAGCAGTTCTTC. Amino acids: CAWGTTNNEQFF.

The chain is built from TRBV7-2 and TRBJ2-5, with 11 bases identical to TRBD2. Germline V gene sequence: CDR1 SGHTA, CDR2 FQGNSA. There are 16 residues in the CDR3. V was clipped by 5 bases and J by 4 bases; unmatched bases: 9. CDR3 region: CASSPGRTSGLETQYF. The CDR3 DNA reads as TGTGCCAGCAGCCCCGGACGGACTAGCGGGTTAGAGACCCAGTACTTC.

The CDR3 DNA is TGTGCCAGCAGCATTGCAGGGGGCGCAAACACCGGGGAGCTGTTTTTT. It translates to CASSIAGGANTGELFF. The gene calls are TRBV7-2 and TRBJ2-2; 8 bases match TRBD1. Germline trimming cut 5 bases from V and 2 bases from J; bases unmatched to any gene: 7. The CDR3 spans 16 residues. Germline loops: CDR1 SGHTA, CDR2 FQGNSA.

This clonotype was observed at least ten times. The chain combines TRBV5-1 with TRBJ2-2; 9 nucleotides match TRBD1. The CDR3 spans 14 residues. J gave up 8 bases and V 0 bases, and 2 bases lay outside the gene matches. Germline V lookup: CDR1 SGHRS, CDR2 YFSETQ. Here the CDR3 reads CASSLEGQGGELFF. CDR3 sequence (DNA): TGCGCCAGCAGCTTGGAGGGACAGGGAGGGGAGCTGTTTTTT.

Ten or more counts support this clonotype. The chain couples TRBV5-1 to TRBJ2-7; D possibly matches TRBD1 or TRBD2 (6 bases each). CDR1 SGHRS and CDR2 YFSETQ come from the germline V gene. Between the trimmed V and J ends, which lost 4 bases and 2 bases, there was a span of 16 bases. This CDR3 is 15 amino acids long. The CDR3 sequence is CASSPGGRLTYEQYF. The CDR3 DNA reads TGCGCCAGCAGCCCCGGGGGCCGCCTAACCTACGAGCAGTACTTC.

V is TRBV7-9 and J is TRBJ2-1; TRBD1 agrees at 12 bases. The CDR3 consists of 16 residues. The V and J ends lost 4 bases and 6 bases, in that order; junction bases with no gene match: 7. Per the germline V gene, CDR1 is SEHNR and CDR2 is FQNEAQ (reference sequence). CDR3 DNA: TGTGCCAGCAGCTCAGGGACAGGGGGCGCGGGCAATGAGCAGTTCTTC. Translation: CASSSGTGGAGNEQFF.

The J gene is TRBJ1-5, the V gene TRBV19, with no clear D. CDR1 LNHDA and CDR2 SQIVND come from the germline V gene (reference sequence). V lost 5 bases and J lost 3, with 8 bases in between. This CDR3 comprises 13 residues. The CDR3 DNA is TGTGCCAGTAGTTGGGGAAACAATCAGCCCCAGCATTTT. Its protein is CASSWGNNQPQHF.

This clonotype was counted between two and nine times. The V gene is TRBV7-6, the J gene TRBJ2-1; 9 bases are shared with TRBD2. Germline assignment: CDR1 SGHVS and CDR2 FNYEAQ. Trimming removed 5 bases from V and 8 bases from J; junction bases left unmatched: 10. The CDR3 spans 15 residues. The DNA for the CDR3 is TGTGCCAGCAGCGCGCGGACTAGCGTTGACGATGAGCAGTTCTTC. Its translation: CASSARTSVDDEQFF.

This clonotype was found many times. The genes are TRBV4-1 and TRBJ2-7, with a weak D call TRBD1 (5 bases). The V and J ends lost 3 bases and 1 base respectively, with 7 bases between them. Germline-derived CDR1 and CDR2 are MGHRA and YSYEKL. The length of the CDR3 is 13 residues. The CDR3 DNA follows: TGCGCCAGCAGCCAGGGGCTTTCCTACGAGCAGTACTTC. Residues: CASSQGLSYEQYF.

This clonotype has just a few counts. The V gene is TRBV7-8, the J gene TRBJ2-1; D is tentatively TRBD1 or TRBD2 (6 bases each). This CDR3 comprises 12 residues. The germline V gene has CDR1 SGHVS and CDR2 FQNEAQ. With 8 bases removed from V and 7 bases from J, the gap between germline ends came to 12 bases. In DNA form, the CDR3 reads TGTGCCAGCGCAGAAGGGGGGAATGAGCAGTTCTTC. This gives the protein CASAEGGNEQFF.

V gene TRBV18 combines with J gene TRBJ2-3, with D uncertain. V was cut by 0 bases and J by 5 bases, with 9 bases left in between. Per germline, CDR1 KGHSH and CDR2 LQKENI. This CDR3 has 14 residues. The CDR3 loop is CASSPPAGEDTQYF. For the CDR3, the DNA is TGTGCCAGCTCACCACCAGCAGGCGAAGATACGCAGTATTTT. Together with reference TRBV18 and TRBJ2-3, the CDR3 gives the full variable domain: NAGVMQNPRHLVRRRGQEARLRCSPMKGHSHVYWYRQLPEEGLKFMVYLQKENIIDESGMPKERFSAEFPKEGPSILRIQQVVRGDSAAYFCASSPPAGEDTQYFGPGTRLTVL.

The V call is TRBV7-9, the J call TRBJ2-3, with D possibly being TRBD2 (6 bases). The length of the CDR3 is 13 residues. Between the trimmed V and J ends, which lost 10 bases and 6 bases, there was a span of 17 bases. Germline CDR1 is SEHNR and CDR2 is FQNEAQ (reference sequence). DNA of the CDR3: TGTGCCATCCCCCTCGGAGGGCTGGATACGCAGTATTTT. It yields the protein CAIPLGGLDTQYF.

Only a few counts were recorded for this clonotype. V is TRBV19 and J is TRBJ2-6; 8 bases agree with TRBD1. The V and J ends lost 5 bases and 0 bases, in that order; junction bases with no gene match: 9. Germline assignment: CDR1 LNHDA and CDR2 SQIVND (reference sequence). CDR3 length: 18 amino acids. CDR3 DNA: TGTGCCAGTAGTCTATTGACAGGGGCCGGCTCTGGGGCCAACGTCCTGACTTTC. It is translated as CASSLLTGAGSGANVLTF.

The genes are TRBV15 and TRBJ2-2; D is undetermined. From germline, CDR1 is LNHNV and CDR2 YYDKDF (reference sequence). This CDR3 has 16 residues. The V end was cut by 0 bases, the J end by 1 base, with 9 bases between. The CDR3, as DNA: TGTGCCACCAGCAGAGATTCACCGGTGAACACCGGGGAGCTGTTTTTT. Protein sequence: CATSRDSPVNTGELFF.

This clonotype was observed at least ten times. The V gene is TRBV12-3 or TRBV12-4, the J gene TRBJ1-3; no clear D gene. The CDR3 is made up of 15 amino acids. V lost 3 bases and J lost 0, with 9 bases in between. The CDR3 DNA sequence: TGTGCCAGCAGTTTTCGGGGTTTCTCTGGAAACACCATATATTTT. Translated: CASSFRGFSGNTIYF.

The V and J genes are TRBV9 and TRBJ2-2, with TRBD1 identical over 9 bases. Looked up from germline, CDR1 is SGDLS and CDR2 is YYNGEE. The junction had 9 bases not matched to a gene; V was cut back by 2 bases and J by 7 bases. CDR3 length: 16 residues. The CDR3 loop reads CASSVGDRGYNGELFF. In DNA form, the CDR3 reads TGTGCCAGCAGCGTTGGCGACAGGGGGTATAACGGGGAGCTGTTTTTT.

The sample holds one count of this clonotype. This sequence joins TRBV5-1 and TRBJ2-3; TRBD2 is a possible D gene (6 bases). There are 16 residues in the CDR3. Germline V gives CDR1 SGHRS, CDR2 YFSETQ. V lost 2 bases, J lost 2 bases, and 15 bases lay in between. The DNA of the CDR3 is TGCGCCAGCAGCTTCTCGGAGGGACTGAACACAGATACGCAGTATTTT. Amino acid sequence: CASSFSEGLNTDTQYF.

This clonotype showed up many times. In DNA form, the CDR3 reads TGTGCCAGCAGGTCAGGACAGGGGGCAAACACTGAAGCTTTCTTT. Translation gives CASRSGQGANTEAFF. J is TRBJ1-1 and V is TRBV7-2, with 11 positions matching TRBD1. CDR1 is SGHTA and CDR2 is FQGNSA in the germline V gene. V was clipped by 6 bases and J by 2 bases; unmatched bases: 5. CDR3 length: 15 residues.

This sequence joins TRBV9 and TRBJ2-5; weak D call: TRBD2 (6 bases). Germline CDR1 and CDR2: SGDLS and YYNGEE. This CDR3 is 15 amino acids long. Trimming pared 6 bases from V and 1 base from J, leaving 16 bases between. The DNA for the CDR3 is TGTGCCAGCACGGTCTCCGGGACTTCCCAAGAGACCCAGTACTTC. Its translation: CASTVSGTSQETQYF.

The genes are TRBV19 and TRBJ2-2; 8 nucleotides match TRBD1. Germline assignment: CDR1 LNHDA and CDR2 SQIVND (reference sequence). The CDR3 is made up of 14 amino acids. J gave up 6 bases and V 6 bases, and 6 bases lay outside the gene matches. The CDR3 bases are TGTGCCAGTAGCATACCAGGGGGCTCCGGGGAGCTGTTTTTT. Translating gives CASSIPGGSGELFF.

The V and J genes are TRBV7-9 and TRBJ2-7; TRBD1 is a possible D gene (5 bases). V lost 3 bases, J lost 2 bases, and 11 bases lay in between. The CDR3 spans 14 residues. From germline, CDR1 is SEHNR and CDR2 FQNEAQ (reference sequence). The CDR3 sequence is CASSFDSVPYEQYF. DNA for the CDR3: TGTGCCAGCAGCTTTGACAGCGTCCCCTACGAGCAGTACTTC.

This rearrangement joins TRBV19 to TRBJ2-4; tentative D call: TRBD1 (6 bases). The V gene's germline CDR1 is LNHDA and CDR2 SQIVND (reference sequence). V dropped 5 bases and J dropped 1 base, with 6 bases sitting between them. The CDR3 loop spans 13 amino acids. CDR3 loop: CASSQGAKNIQYF. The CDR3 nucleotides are TGTGCCAGTAGTCAGGGGGCCAAAAACATTCAGTACTTC.

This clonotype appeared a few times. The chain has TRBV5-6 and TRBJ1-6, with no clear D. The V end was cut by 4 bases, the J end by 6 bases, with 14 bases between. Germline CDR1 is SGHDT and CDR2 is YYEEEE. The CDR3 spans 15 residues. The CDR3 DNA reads TGTGCCAGCAGCGTAACCCGATTGGGTAATTCACCCCTCCACTTT. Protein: CASSVTRLGNSPLHF.

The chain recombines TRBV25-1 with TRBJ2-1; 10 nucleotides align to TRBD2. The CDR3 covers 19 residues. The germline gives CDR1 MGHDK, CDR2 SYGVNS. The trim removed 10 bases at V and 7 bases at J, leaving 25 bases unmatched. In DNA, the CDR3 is TGTGCCATCCCACGACCGGGTAGCGGGGGGCCCGCGGAAATGAATGAGCAGTTCTTC. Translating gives CAIPRPGSGGPAEMNEQFF.

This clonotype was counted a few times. CDR3: CASSQDSAGGTGELFF. The DNA of the CDR3 is TGCGCCAGCAGCCAAGACTCGGCAGGGGGGACCGGGGAGCTGTTTTTT. The genes are TRBV4-1 and TRBJ2-2; a possible D gene is TRBD1 (7 bases). Germline CDR1 is MGHRA and CDR2 is YSYEKL. Trimming left V 0 bases short and J 5 bases short, with 13 bases between. This CDR3 comprises 16 residues.